This T cell receptor beta chain was retrieved from a study of T cells expressing NK-cell markers. Study-level results: Expanded NKG2C+ T cell clones were not confirmed as HCMV-specific.

A remark on this clonotype: Antigen specificity is unknown.

Scientists made TCR beta cDNA using 5'RACE template switching with UMIs. No DNA is given; TCRdb re-called the 5' RACE reads and lists each CDR3 protein once. The ten most abundant clones cover roughly an eighth of a sample with 120,000 to 150,000 distinct CDR3 sequences. Germline loops: CDR1 SEHNR, CDR2 FQNEAQ (reference sequence). The CDR3 has 17 amino acids. This TCR was sampled from a man aged 18-30 years in good health. The sequenced sample consisted of blood T cells: a sorted CD56 or NKG2C T cell subset, CD4+ or CD8+ T cells, or bulk PBMC T cells (not recorded which). The chain couples TRBV7-9 to TRBJ2-3. The CDR3: CASSLGTTRLAADTQYF. Supplemented by reference TRBV7-9 and TRBJ2-3, the full variable domain reads DTGVSQNPRHKITKRGQNVTFRCDPISEHNRLYWYRQTLGQGPEFLTYFQNEAQLEKSRLLSDRFSAERPKGSFSTLEIQRTEQGDSAMYLCASSLGTTRLAADTQYFGPGTRLTVL.